Following are 7 T cell receptor beta chains from one sample sequenced in a study of regulatory T cells in long-lasting Graves disease. Building of the TCR beta libraries involved iRepertoire HTBI primers and Arm-PCR of CDR3 regions. TCRdb itself ran the multiplex PCR reads through MiXCR, one entry per CDR3 protein. Of approximately 470,000 distinct CDR3 sequences in the sample, about 16% were seen once. The time point: newly diagnosed GD, antithyroid drugs for less than 3 months. From RNA extracted from PBMCs, the TCR library was made. A further study also used this sample, focusing on T cells in Graves' hyperthyroidism and ophthalmopathy.

Sequenced material: peripheral blood mononuclear cells (PBMCs), taken at new diagnosis, from a patient treated with antithyroid drugs. Receptors originate from a man between 35 and 55 years old with Graves disease.

At least ten counts were recorded for this clonotype. The genes are TRBV28 and TRBJ2-1, with D unclear. The CDR3 loop spans 14 amino acids. The germline V and J ends were trimmed by 6 bases and 5 bases, with 14 bases remaining between them. Looked up from germline, CDR1 is MDHEN and CDR2 is SYDVKM. Here the CDR3 DNA reads TGTGCCAGCAGCCCCGTGAGGCCCCACAATGAGCAGTTCTTC. Protein product: CASSPVRPHNEQFF.

This clonotype has ten or more counts. The V and J genes are TRBV12-3 or TRBV12-4 and TRBJ2-7; D not certain. The CDR3 is 12 amino acids. Trimming shortened V by 1 base and J by 5 bases, and 6 bases separated the two germline ends. The CDR3 loop reads CASSLEGNEQYF. The CDR3 region has the DNA TGTGCCAGCAGTTTAGAAGGGAACGAGCAGTACTTC.

There are a few counts of this clonotype. The chain joins TRBV3-1 to TRBJ2-7, with D hard to call. CDR3 length equals 15 residues. CDR1 is LGHDT and CDR2 is YNNKEL in the germline V gene (reference sequence). Trimming shortened V by 4 bases and J by 0 bases, and 13 bases separated the two germline ends. In DNA, the CDR3 is TGTGCCAGCAGCCCCCGTGGTAGTCGCTCCTACGAGCAGTACTTC. Its translation is CASSPRGSRSYEQYF.

This clonotype was counted many times. V is TRBV2 and J is TRBJ2-1, with D possibly being TRBD2 (6 bases). The CDR3 covers 16 residues. Between the trimmed V and J ends, which lost 4 bases and 5 bases, there was a span of 18 bases. CDR1 SNHLY and CDR2 FYNNEI come from the germline V gene. The CDR3 region is CASSAPRGGNNNEQFF. The CDR3 DNA follows: TGTGCCAGCAGTGCCCCCCGTGGGGGGAACAACAATGAGCAGTTCTTC.

The J gene is TRBJ2-1, the V gene TRBV4-1, with D possibly being TRBD2 (6 bases). V was cut by 0 bases and J by 6 bases, with 18 bases left in between. Germline V lookup: CDR1 MGHRA, CDR2 YSYEKL. CDR3 length: 17 amino acids. The CDR3 spells CASSQEWQRVRGNEQFF. As DNA, the CDR3 is TGCGCCAGCAGCCAAGAATGGCAGCGGGTGCGCGGCAATGAGCAGTTCTTC.

Concerning this clonotype itself: This may be a read error, as it is one base from a much larger clone. This rearrangement joins TRBV5-6 to TRBJ2-3; D is unclear. CDR1 and CDR2 from the germline V gene are SGHDT and YYEEEE. V lost 2 bases and J lost 2, with 15 bases in between. This CDR3 spans 16 amino acids. In DNA form, the CDR3 reads TGTGCCAGCAGCTTACAACTTAGCAGAGTCACAGATACGCAGTATTTT. Its translation: CASSLQLSRVTDTQYF.

This clonotype was seen ten or more times. The rearrangement links TRBV12-3 or TRBV12-4 to TRBJ2-7; no reliable D call. Trimming pared 3 bases from V and 5 bases from J, leaving 11 bases between. The CDR3 is 13 amino acids. CDR3 nucleotide sequence: TGTGCCAGCAGTTTGAGTGGTTTGAACGAGCAGTACTTC. Encoded protein: CASSLSGLNEQYF.